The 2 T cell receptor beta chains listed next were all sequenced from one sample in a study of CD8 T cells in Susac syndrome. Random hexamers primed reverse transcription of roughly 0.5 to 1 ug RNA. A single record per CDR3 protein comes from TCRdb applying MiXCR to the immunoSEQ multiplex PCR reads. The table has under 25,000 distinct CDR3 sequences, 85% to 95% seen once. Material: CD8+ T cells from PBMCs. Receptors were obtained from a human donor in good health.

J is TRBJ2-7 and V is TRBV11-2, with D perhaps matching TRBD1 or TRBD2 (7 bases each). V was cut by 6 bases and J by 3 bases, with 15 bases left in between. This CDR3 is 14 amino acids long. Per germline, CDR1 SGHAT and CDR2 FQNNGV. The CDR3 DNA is TGTGCCAGCAGACCACCCAGGGGGGGCTACGAGCAGTACTTC. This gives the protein CASRPPRGGYEQYF. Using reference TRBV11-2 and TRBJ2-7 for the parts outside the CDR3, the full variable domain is EAGVAQSPRYKIIEKRQSVAFWCNPISGHATLYWYQQILGQGPKLLIQFQNNGVVDDSQLPKDRFSAERLKGVDSTLKIQPAKLEDSAVYLCASRPPRGGYEQYFGPGTRLTVT.

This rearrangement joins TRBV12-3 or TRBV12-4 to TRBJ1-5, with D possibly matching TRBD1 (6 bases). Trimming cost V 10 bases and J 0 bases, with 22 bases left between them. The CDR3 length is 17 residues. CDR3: CATVPPTGLYSNQPQHF. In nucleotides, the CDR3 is TGTGCCACAGTTCCCCCCACAGGGCTTTATAGCAATCAGCCCCAGCATTTT.